Listed below are T cell receptor beta chains from one sample, sequenced in a study of radiotherapy plus CTLA-4 blockade in lung cancer. Sequencing was performed with immunoSEQ multiplex PCR; in TCRdb, only in-frame clones are kept and a portion is missing. Of about 49,000 clones in the sample, 70% to 90% are singletons; the top ten hold roughly 25%. The specimen comprised peripheral blood, sampled from a patient treated with radiotherapy plus ipilimumab. The receptors derive from a human donor with non-small cell lung cancer whose response to radiotherapy plus ipilimumab could not be evaluated. CDR3s include the opening cysteine and the closing phenylalanine or tryptophan. Fields, in order: J gene, V gene, D gene, clone size, CDR3 DNA, CDR3 protein. A D gene is named only where the DNA matches it firmly. Clone size is shown for a subset of rows, as once, few, many or a class of expanded clone.

J gene: TRBJ1-2
V gene: TRBV6-1
D gene: .
clone size: .
CDR3 DNA: TGTGCCAGCAGCGTACAACCCCGGGTCGACTATGGCTACACCTTC
CDR3 protein: CASSVQPRVDYGYTF

J gene: TRBJ2-7
V gene: TRBV27
D gene: .
clone size: few
CDR3 DNA: TGTGCCAGCAGTTTCCAGGGGTACGAGCAGTACTTC
CDR3 protein: CASSFQGYEQYF

J gene: TRBJ2-5
V gene: TRBV6-6
D gene: .
clone size: .
CDR3 DNA: TGTGCCAGCACCATGGGAGCGGTACAAGAGACCCAGTACTTC
CDR3 protein: CASTMGAVQETQYF

J gene: TRBJ2-7
V gene: TRBV7-2
D gene: TRBD2
clone size: .
CDR3 DNA: TGTGCCAGCAGCTTAAGAACTAGCGGGAGCGGGTCCTACGAGCAGTACTTC
CDR3 protein: CASSLRTSGSGSYEQYF

J gene: TRBJ2-7
V gene: TRBV5-6
D gene: .
clone size: .
CDR3 DNA: TGTGCCAGCAGTCGTATCCGGGACAACTCCTACGAGCAGTACTTC
CDR3 protein: CASSRIRDNSYEQYF

J gene: TRBJ2-6
V gene: TRBV29-1
D gene: .
clone size: .
CDR3 DNA: TGCAGCGTACCCACAGGGTCGGGGGCCAACGTCCTGACTTTC
CDR3 protein: CSVPTGSGANVLTF

J gene: TRBJ2-2
V gene: TRBV11-3
D gene: TRBD2
clone size: .
CDR3 DNA: TGTGCCAGCAGCTTAGATTGGGGGGTGCGGGAGGGCCTTCGGACCGGGGAGCTGTTTTTT
CDR3 protein: CASSLDWGVREGLRTGELFF

J gene: TRBJ1-3
V gene: TRBV18
D gene: .
clone size: .
CDR3 DNA: TGTGCCAGCTCACCCTCGGCGGAAAACACCATATATTTT
CDR3 protein: CASSPSAENTIYF

J gene: TRBJ1-1
V gene: TRBV4-2
D gene: .
clone size: .
CDR3 DNA: TGTGCCAGCAGCCAAGATCTATGGGGTCAGGGGAACACTGAAGCTTTCTTT
CDR3 protein: CASSQDLWGQGNTEAFF

J gene: TRBJ2-1
V gene: TRBV29-1
D gene: .
clone size: once
CDR3 DNA: TGCAGCGTTGAGGGTGACGGGAGCTCCTACAATGAGCAGTTCTTC
CDR3 protein: CSVEGDGSSYNEQFF

J gene: TRBJ1-1
V gene: TRBV5-4
D gene: .
clone size: .
CDR3 DNA: TGTGCCAGCAGCTTAATCCGGGGGGGCAGTGGAGCTATCTTT
CDR3 protein: CASSLIRGGSGAIF

J gene: TRBJ2-7
V gene: TRBV11-2
D gene: .
clone size: .
CDR3 DNA: TGTGCCAGCAGCTTAGATGGCGGGATCGTCAACGAGCAGTACTTC
CDR3 protein: CASSLDGGIVNEQYF

J gene: TRBJ1-6
V gene: TRBV28
D gene: .
clone size: .
CDR3 DNA: TGTGCCAGCAGTTTGACAGCGTTTTTTTCACCCCTCCACTTT
CDR3 protein: CASSLTAFFSPLHF

J gene: TRBJ2-7
V gene: TRBV6-5
D gene: TRBD2
clone size: .
CDR3 DNA: TGTGCCAGCAGTTACTCGGGGAGGGGTCCCTACGAGCAGTACTTC
CDR3 protein: CASSYSGRGPYEQYF